This T cell receptor beta chain was captured by sequencing in a study of T cells after posttransplantation cyclophosphamide. Many counts were recorded for this clone. A marrow graft followed busulfan-fludarabine conditioning, with cyclophosphamide on days +3 and +4. The method was immunoSEQ multiplex PCR; TCRdb's version includes in-frame clones alone and lacks a portion of them. The sample presents tens of thousands of clones, none singletons. Germline V gives CDR1 SGHTA, CDR2 FQGNSA. The CDR3 has 13 residues. Trimming stripped 8 bases from V and 0 bases from J, with 7 bases between. The chain combines TRBV7-2 with TRBJ2-2; D is uncertain. The receptor comes from a young adult male patient who received an allogeneic stem cell transplant from a related donor, was CMV-positive, and had no GVHD. The graft donor may have contributed some T cells. The material was PBMCs, obtained after allogeneic stem cell transplant with posttransplant cyclophosphamide. The CDR3 reads CASVGANTGELFF. The CDR3 DNA follows: TGTGCCAGCGTCGGAGCGAACACCGGGGAGCTGTTTTTT.